This is a list of T cell receptor beta chains from one sample in a study of blood T cell repertoires in COVID-19. This table comes from immunoSEQ multiplex PCR, and its TCRdb copy is limited to in-frame clones, with some not included. The table has over 250,000 clones, around 92% seen once. The sequencing sample was made of PBMCs or T cells enriched from blood (not recorded which). The origin of the receptors is a woman between 55 and 75 years old who had recovered from COVID-19. Each CDR3 is given with its conserved first and last residue. D genes are given only for firm matches. The listing skips clone size in some rows; elsewhere it reads once, few, many or a size class.

V,J,size,D,length,CDR3,DNA
TRBV14,TRBJ2-3,NA,NA,13,CASSQDMRDTQYF,TGTGCCAGCAGCCAAGATATGAGAGATACGCAGTATTTT
TRBV20-1,TRBJ1-2,once,NA,10,CSAVRQLNTF,TGCAGTGCCGTGCGGCAGCTGAACACCTTC
TRBV5-1,TRBJ2-3,NA,NA,15,CASSRGGSSTDTQYF,TGCGCCAGCAGCCGCGGCGGCTCTAGCACAGATACGCAGTATTTT
TRBV9,TRBJ2-1,NA,NA,14,CASSVAHLAYEQFF,TGTGCCAGCAGCGTAGCCCACCTAGCATATGAGCAGTTCTTC
TRBV5-1,TRBJ1-4,NA,TRBD1,16,CASSRGQGGLNEKLFF,TGCGCCAGCAGCAGGGGACAGGGCGGACTTAATGAAAAACTGTTTTTT
TRBV4-2,TRBJ2-7,few,TRBD2,16,CASSQELQRGGGSIYF,TGTGCCAGCAGCCAAGAGCTGCAGCGGGGGGGCGGATCGATTTACTTC
TRBV7-2,TRBJ2-1,NA,NA,14,CASSLLAIGDEQFF,TGTGCCAGCAGCTTACTAGCGATTGGGGATGAGCAGTTCTTC
TRBV21-1,TRBJ1-1,NA,NA,12,CASSKVMAEAFF,TGTGCCAGCAGCAAAGTAATGGCAGAAGCTTTCTTT
TRBV28,TRBJ1-1,NA,TRBD1,15,CASSSSGTGYTEAFF,TGTGCCAGCAGTTCCTCCGGGACAGGGTACACTGAAGCTTTCTTT
TRBV24-1,TRBJ1-5,NA,NA,16,CATSDAGQPSNQPQHF,TGTGCCACCAGTGACGCTGGACAGCCCTCCAATCAGCCCCAGCATTTT
TRBV7-9,TRBJ2-7,NA,TRBD2,16,CASSFSLAGEYDEQYF,TGTGCCAGCAGCTTCTCACTAGCGGGAGAATACGACGAGCAGTACTTC
TRBV7-3,TRBJ2-5,NA,NA,15,CASPEVWETQETQYF,TGTGCCTCGCCTGAGGTGTGGGAGACCCAAGAGACCCAGTACTTC
TRBV5-1,TRBJ2-2,NA,TRBD2,16,CASTGLAGGNTGELFF,TGCGCCAGCACGGGACTAGCGGGAGGTAACACCGGGGAGCTGTTTTTT
TRBV6-5,TRBJ2-5,once,TRBD1,14,CASRTGGSQETQYF,TGTGCCAGCCGGACAGGGGGGAGTCAAGAGACCCAGTACTTC
TRBV18,TRBJ1-1,NA,NA,12,CASSPLSAEAFF,TGTGCCAGCTCGCCCTTGAGCGCTGAAGCTTTCTTT
TRBV27,TRBJ2-7,NA,NA,14,CASSSKPQVLEQYF,TGTGCCAGCAGTTCCAAACCCCAGGTACTCGAGCAGTACTTC
TRBV7-9,TRBJ2-7,NA,TRBD1,13,CASSPDREHEQYF,TGTGCCAGCAGCCCCGACAGGGAACACGAGCAGTACTTC
TRBV29-1,TRBJ2-3,NA,TRBD2,14,CSVIAGGGADTQYF,TGCAGCGTTATAGCGGGAGGTGGCGCAGATACGCAGTATTTT
TRBV28,TRBJ1-5,NA,TRBD1,12,CASPTGGQPQHF,TGTGCCAGCCCAACAGGGGGTCAGCCCCAGCATTTT
TRBV10-3,TRBJ1-2,once,NA,12,CAIESGDYGYTF,TGTGCCATCGAATCAGGGGACTATGGCTACACCTTC
TRBV5-4,TRBJ1-4,NA,NA,16,CASSGGGIGANEKLFF,TGTGCCAGCAGCGGAGGTGGTATTGGGGCTAATGAAAAACTGTTTTTT
TRBV6-5,TRBJ1-2,NA,TRBD1,14,CASTRTGGSWGYTF,TGTGCCAGCACCCGGACAGGGGGCTCATGGGGCTACACCTTC
TRBV27,TRBJ2-1,NA,TRBD2,16,CASSFISVSSGNEQFF,TGTGCCAGCAGTTTTATTTCGGTGTCTAGCGGCAATGAGCAGTTCTTC
TRBV20-1,TRBJ1-1,NA,NA,14,CSASPTKTDTEAFF,TGCAGTGCTAGTCCTACTAAAACTGACACTGAAGCTTTCTTT
TRBV7-9,TRBJ1-1,NA,NA,15,CASSFQGGTGFEAFF,TGTGCCAGCAGCTTTCAAGGGGGTACGGGTTTTGAGGCTTTCTTT
TRBV5-4,TRBJ2-5,once,TRBD1,14,CASSFPGQGETQYF,TGTGCCAGCAGCTTCCCGGGACAGGGGGAGACCCAGTACTTC
TRBV5-1,TRBJ1-6,NA,NA,14,CASSSPGTGSPLHF,TGCGCCAGCAGCTCCCCGGGCACAGGTTCACCCCTCCACTTT
TRBV7-2,TRBJ2-7,NA,TRBD2,17,CASSFGRLWEGYYEQYF,TGTGCCAGCAGCTTTGGTCGCCTTTGGGAGGGCTACTACGAGCAGTACTTC
TRBV11-2,TRBJ2-3,NA,NA,15,CASSLAGGAGDTQYF,TGTGCCAGCAGCCTAGCTGGGGGGGCCGGAGATACGCAGTATTTT
TRBV9,TRBJ2-1,NA,NA,13,CASKLLRGNEQFF,TGTGCCAGCAAATTACTACGGGGAAATGAGCAGTTCTTC
TRBV18,TRBJ1-5,NA,NA,16,CASSPREVNSNQPQHF,TGTGCCAGCTCACCAAGAGAGGTAAATAGCAATCAGCCCCAGCATTTT
TRBV6-5,TRBJ2-1,NA,NA,14,CASSRQTTYNEQFF,TGTGCCAGCAGTCGACAGACAACCTACAATGAGCAGTTCTTC
TRBV12-3/TRBV12-4,TRBJ2-7,NA,NA,13,CASSPQISYEQYF,TGTGCCAGCAGTCCTCAGATTTCCTACGAGCAGTACTTC
TRBV7-9,TRBJ2-2,NA,TRBD2,17,CASSSGWDYQSTGELFF,TGTGCCAGCAGCTCCGGGTGGGACTACCAATCAACCGGGGAGCTGTTTTTT
TRBV3-1/TRBV3-2,TRBJ1-2,once,TRBD1,16,CASSQVAGQGVYGYTF,TGTGCCAGCAGCCAAGTTGCCGGACAGGGTGTCTATGGCTACACCTTC
TRBV6-5,TRBJ1-1,NA,TRBD1,13,CASSSTGEFEAFF,TGTGCCAGCAGTTCTACAGGGGAATTTGAAGCTTTCTTT
TRBV7-6,TRBJ1-2,NA,TRBD1,17,CASSPGQGRTQNYGYTF,TGTGCCAGCAGCCCAGGACAGGGGCGGACTCAAAACTATGGCTACACCTTC
TRBV5-3,TRBJ2-2,NA,NA,15,CARSLRGLNTGELFF,TGTGCCAGAAGCTTGCGGGGACTGAACACCGGGGAGCTGTTTTTT
TRBV4-2,TRBJ2-3,NA,TRBD2,15,CASSQGGGPTDTQYF,TGTGCCAGCAGCCAAGGCGGGGGGCCCACAGATACGCAGTATTTT
TRBV5-5,TRBJ1-5,NA,TRBD1,15,CASSLEGTGEWPQHF,TGTGCCAGCAGCTTGGAAGGGACAGGGGAATGGCCCCAGCATTTT
TRBV10-3,TRBJ2-2,NA,NA,14,CAISDPRDTGELFF,TGTGCCATCAGTGATCCCCGTGACACCGGGGAGCTGTTTTTT
TRBV3-1/TRBV3-2,TRBJ2-1,NA,TRBD1,14,CASSQVLTGDEQFF,TGTGCCAGCAGCCAGGTTTTGACAGGGGATGAGCAGTTCTTC
TRBV10-3,TRBJ1-2,NA,NA,12,CATPGTGNGYTF,TGTGCCACGCCCGGCACAGGGAATGGCTACACCTTC
TRBV3-1/TRBV3-2,TRBJ1-2,NA,NA,13,CASSQVQGRGYTF,TGTGCCAGCAGCCAAGTCCAGGGTCGAGGCTACACCTTC
TRBV28,TRBJ1-2,NA,NA,13,CASSLRTVYGYTF,TGTGCCAGCAGCCTCCGGACAGTCTATGGCTACACCTTC
TRBV7-9,TRBJ2-1,NA,TRBD2,15,CASSLVSGDSNEQFF,TGTGCCAGCAGCTTAGTTAGCGGGGATAGCAATGAGCAGTTCTTC
TRBV5-1,TRBJ2-3,NA,NA,15,CASSLALGARDTQYF,TGCGCCAGCAGCTTGGCCCTAGGGGCTAGGGATACGCAGTATTTT
TRBV2,TRBJ2-2,NA,NA,15,CASAGHDLRAGELFF,TGTGCCAGCGCCGGACACGATTTAAGGGCCGGGGAGCTGTTTTTT